These 23 T cell receptor beta chains originate from one sample sequenced in a study of molecular identifiers for immune sequencing clone quantification. A single record per CDR3 protein comes from TCRdb applying MiXCR to the PCR reads. The sample shows about 640,000 distinct CDR3 sequences, just under 20% of them seen only once. The sequencing sample was made of naive CD8+ T cells from blood, with Jurkat cell RNA spiked in. The subset is: FACS-sorted CD8+CD4-CCR7+CD45RA+ naive T cells. The receptors shown here come from a human donor in good health. Some libraries in this study had Jurkat cell RNA spiked in.

This clonotype has a count of ten or more. V usage is TRBV4-2 and J usage is TRBJ2-1; D is unresolved. Trimming cost V 0 bases and J 0 bases, with 3 bases left between them. CDR3 length: 14 amino acids. CDR1 and CDR2 (germline): LGHNA, YNFKEQ. The CDR3 sequence is CASSQEDSYNEQFF. Written as DNA, the CDR3 is TGTGCCAGCAGCCAAGAAGACTCCTACAATGAGCAGTTCTTC.

A single count supports this clonotype. This may come from a read error, since a much larger clone is one base off. The chain recombines TRBV9 with TRBJ1-1; 10 bases are shared with TRBD1. The germline CDR1 and CDR2 sequences are SGDLS and YYNGEE. The CDR3 contains 16 residues. The CDR3 DNA follows: TGTGCCAGCGCTCGTAGGGACAGGGGCCTGAACACTGAAGCTCTCTTT. Encoded protein: CASARRDRGLNTEALF.

The table lists this clonotype with many counts. The chain recombines TRBV5-1 with TRBJ2-3; D is unresolved. The ends were cut back, 7 bases at V and 3 bases at J, with 9 bases in the middle. The CDR3 covers 12 residues. Germline assignment: CDR1 SGHRS and CDR2 YFSETQ. The CDR3 DNA reads as TGCGCCAGCCGACTCTCGACAGATACGCAGTATTTT. This codes for CASRLSTDTQYF.

This clonotype was recorded at least ten times. V and J are TRBV5-1 and TRBJ2-7, with D possibly TRBD1 on 6 matching bases. V was trimmed by 6 bases and J by 4 bases, leaving 14 bases between them. This CDR3 contains 13 residues. Germline V gene sequence: CDR1 SGHRS, CDR2 YFSETQ. The CDR3 sequence: CASTIFTGYEQYF. The CDR3 coding sequence is TGCGCCAGCACCATATTTACAGGGTACGAGCAGTACTTC.

For this clonotype: A much bigger clone sits one base away, suggesting this may be a read error. This chain joins TRBV20-1 and TRBJ2-7, with TRBD2 matching 8 bases. The CDR3 covers 14 residues. In germline, CDR1 is DFQATT, CDR2 SNEGSKA (reference sequence). Written as DNA, the CDR3 is TGCAGTGCTAGAGGGGCGGGAGGCCTCTACGAGCTGTACTTC. It encodes CSARGAGGLYELYF.

The chain combines TRBV29-1 with TRBJ2-1; D assignment may be TRBD1 or TRBD2 (5 bases each). V gave up 1 base and J gave up 2 bases, with 9 bases separating them. This CDR3 spans 14 amino acids. CDR1 is SQVTM and CDR2 is ANQGSEA in the germline V gene. The CDR3 sequence is CSVEGDPTYNEQFF. As DNA, the CDR3 is TGCAGCGTTGAAGGGGACCCAACCTACAATGAGCAGTTCTTC.

This clonotype was detected ten times or more. This chain connects TRBV20-1 to TRBJ2-7; 8 bases agree with TRBD2. CDR1 and CDR2 from the germline V gene are DFQATT and SNEGSKA (reference sequence). The CDR3 contains 14 residues. The V segment lost 6 bases and the J segment 2 bases; nucleotides outside the gene matches: 9. Here the CDR3 reads CSAIPRGEAYEQYF. As DNA, the CDR3 is TGCAGTGCAATCCCGCGGGGGGAAGCCTACGAGCAGTACTTC.

This clonotype was found many times. The J gene is TRBJ2-3, the V gene TRBV10-3; TRBD2 matches 10 bases. V trimming: 3 bases; J trimming: 4 bases; junction bases outside the gene matches: 7. CDR3 length: 16 residues. Germline V lookup: CDR1 ENHRY, CDR2 SYGVKD. The CDR3 DNA follows: TGTGCCATCAGTGACCCCACTAGCGGGAACGCAGATACGCAGTATTTT. Translation gives CAISDPTSGNADTQYF.

Regarding this clonotype: The junction departs from the called germline gene at one end, perhaps through a read error. V is TRBV27 and J is TRBJ2-1, with a possible D match to TRBD1 (5 bases). The V gene's germline CDR1 is MNHEY and CDR2 SMNVEV (reference sequence). This CDR3 is built from 14 residues. CDR3 DNA: TGTGCCAGCAGAACGGCAGGGATCTACGATGAGCAGTTCTTC. Its protein product is CASRTAGIYDEQFF.

This clonotype has at least ten counts. The J gene is TRBJ1-4, the V gene TRBV12-3 or TRBV12-4; D gene ambiguous. The CDR3 has 11 residues. V lost 6 bases and J 6 bases, leaving 5 bases between the germline ends. The CDR3 spells CASSEDEKLFF. In DNA, the CDR3 is TGTGCCAGCAGCGAAGATGAAAAACTGTTTTTT.

This clonotype was seen ten or more times. The CDR3 DNA reads TGTGCCATCAGTGAGTCGGTCCCGGGGGCAGTTGCTCACGAGCAGTACTTC. Its protein product is CAISESVPGAVAHEQYF. V is TRBV10-3 and J is TRBJ2-7; the D call may be TRBD1 or TRBD2 (6 bases each). CDR1 and CDR2 from the germline V gene are ENHRY and SYGVKD. The V end was cut by 0 bases, the J end by 5 bases, with 20 bases between. This CDR3 has 17 residues.

In the case of this clonotype: A much larger clone lies a single base off, so this may be a read error. The V call is TRBV20-1, the J call TRBJ2-1; possible D gene TRBD2, 5 bases. V was clipped by 5 bases and J by 9 bases, with 14 bases between them. The CDR3 spans 12 residues. Germline CDR1 and CDR2: DFQATT and SNEGSKA (reference sequence). In nucleotides, the CDR3 is TGCAGTGCTGAAGACTGGACTGGTGAGCAGTTCTTC. This sequence encodes CSAEDWTGEQFF.

This rearrangement joins TRBV6-5 to TRBJ1-2; D is possibly TRBD1 (6 bases). The CDR3 totals 16 residues. Germline V gives CDR1 MNHEY, CDR2 SVGAGI. V was shortened by 5 bases and J by 2 bases, with 18 bases between the two germline ends. The CDR3: CASSTIRDNYNYGYTF. The CDR3 DNA reads TGTGCCAGCAGTACTATCCGGGACAACTACAACTATGGCTACACCTTC.

Ten or more counts support this clonotype. This chain links TRBV4-1 with TRBJ2-7; no clear D. In germline, CDR1 is MGHRA, CDR2 YSYEKL. The CDR3 totals 13 residues. V shed 0 bases and J shed 7 bases, with 10 bases lying between them. CDR3 bases: TGCGCCAGCAGCCAAGAACAACGTGGGGAGCAGTACTTC. Translated: CASSQEQRGEQYF.

On this clonotype itself: The junction does not match germline at one end; this may be a read error. This chain uses TRBV28 with TRBJ2-1; 9 bases are a match to TRBD2. This CDR3 has 18 amino acids. Looked up from germline, CDR1 is MDHEN and CDR2 is SYDVKM. The CDR3 sequence is CASSNRRSGRTAGNGQFF. Here the CDR3 DNA reads TGTGCCAGCAGTAACCGTAGGAGCGGGAGGACTGCAGGCAATGGGCAGTTCTTC.

Only a few counts were recorded for this clonotype. The V and J genes are TRBV27 and TRBJ1-2; no clear D gene. The CDR3 spans 15 residues. Trimming removed 3 bases from V and 0 bases from J, with 11 bases in between. Germline values: CDR1 MNHEY, CDR2 SMNVEV (reference sequence). CDR3 coding DNA: TGTGCCAGCAGTTTTGGGCCATATACTAACTATGGCTACACCTTC. Translated: CASSFGPYTNYGYTF.

The chain couples TRBV2 to TRBJ2-7, with 8 bases matching TRBD2. Germline V gene data show CDR1 as SNHLY and CDR2 as FYNNEI. The CDR3 is 14 amino acids. V was clipped by 9 bases and J by 3 bases; unmatched bases: 10. The CDR3 sequence is CASRLGGTSYEQYF. CDR3 DNA: TGTGCCAGTCGACTGGGGGGGACTAGCTACGAGCAGTACTTC.

The chain links TRBV4-3 to TRBJ2-3, with TRBD2 identical over 9 bases. The germline V gene has CDR1 LGHNA and CDR2 YSLEER. The CDR3 is 15 residues long. V was clipped by 0 bases and J by 6 bases; unmatched bases: 4. CDR3 nucleotides: TGCGCCAGCAGCCAAGATCCAGCGGGAGGTGATACGCAGTATTTT. This gives the protein CASSQDPAGGDTQYF.

This clonotype came up a few times. This chain uses TRBV15 with TRBJ2-2; D possibly corresponds to TRBD1 (7 bases). Germline loops: CDR1 LNHNV, CDR2 YYDKDF (reference sequence). Trimming cost V 5 bases and J 6 bases, with 13 bases left between them. The CDR3 covers 14 residues. DNA for the CDR3: TGTGCCACCAGCGATACAGGGGAGGCCGGGGAGCTGTTTTTT. Translating it yields CATSDTGEAGELFF.

This clonotype was detected a few times. V usage is TRBV19 and J usage is TRBJ1-6; 7 nucleotides line up with TRBD1. V was clipped by 3 bases and J by 9 bases; unmatched bases: 5. The CDR3 has 14 residues. CDR1 is LNHDA, CDR2 SQIVND, per germline (reference sequence). CDR3 in amino acids: CASSMTTGASPLHF. The CDR3 bases are TGTGCCAGTAGTATGACAACAGGGGCTTCACCCCTCCACTTT.

The V and J genes are TRBV27 and TRBJ2-1; D may be TRBD1 (6 bases). Trimming removed 2 bases from V and 6 bases from J, with 8 bases in between. This CDR3 is 13 amino acids long. Germline V lookup: CDR1 MNHEY, CDR2 SMNVEV (reference sequence). The CDR3 coding sequence is TGTGCCAGCAGTTTAGGGGGCAGCAATGAGCAGTTCTTC. This translates into CASSLGGSNEQFF.

Details on this clonotype: Mismatch with germline at one junction end may stem from a read error. The V gene is TRBV27, the J gene TRBJ1-1, with D possibly being TRBD1 (5 bases). The germline gives CDR1 MNHEY, CDR2 SMNVEV (reference sequence). The CDR3 is 15 amino acids. CDR3 amino acids: CASSPSWGGGTGAFF. As DNA, the CDR3 is TGTGCCAGCAGTCCGTCCTGGGGGGGAGGCACTGGAGCTTTCTTT.

This clonotype was recorded at least ten times. CDR3 residues: CSARDIPRQGSAGELFF. DNA for the CDR3: TGCAGTGCTAGAGATATTCCGAGACAGGGGTCCGCCGGGGAGCTGTTTTTT. The chain uses TRBV20-1 and TRBJ2-2, with 8 bases matching TRBD1. CDR1 is DFQATT, CDR2 SNEGSKA, per germline (reference sequence). J lost 6 bases, V lost 0 bases, and 12 bases had no gene match. There are 17 residues in the CDR3.